This TCR beta chain came from a study of coeliac disease. Study-wide findings and caveats: Unbiased detection of gliadin-specific T cells was judged not feasible with this approach.

This clone was counted between two and nine times. The antigen is unknown. Sequencing was performed with immunoSEQ multiplex PCR; in TCRdb, only in-frame clones are kept and a portion is missing. The repertoire consists of roughly 4,000 clones, with 59% occurring once and the leading ten covering around 5.7%. The germline CDR1 and CDR2 sequences are SGHTA and FQGNSA. The germline V and J ends were trimmed by 3 bases and 0 bases, with 15 bases remaining between them. The CDR3 is 18 residues long. The chain couples TRBV7-2 to TRBJ2-6; tentatively, D is TRBD1 (5 bases). The sequencing sample was made of lymphocytes from the gut lamina propria. This clonotype was sampled from a man between 65 and 85 years old without celiac disease. The CDR3 DNA sequence: TGTGCCAGCAGCTTTTATCAACAGGTCCTCTCTGGGGCCAACGTCCTGACTTTC. It yields the protein CASSFYQQVLSGANVLTF. The complete variable domain, with remaining parts taken from reference TRBV7-2 and TRBJ2-6, reads GAGVSQSPSNKVTEKGKDVELRCDPISGHTALYWYRQSLGQGLEFLIYFQGNSAPDKSGLPSDRFSAERTGGSVSTLTIQRTQQEDSAVYLCASSFYQQVLSGANVLTFGAGSRLTVL.